The sequence of this T cell receptor (beta chain) was determined in a study of cytomegalovirus exposure and HLA in healthy donors. V lost 1 base and J 1 base, leaving 10 bases between the germline ends. CDR3 length equals 15 residues. Germline CDR1 reads SGHDT; CDR2 reads YYEEEE. PCR employed 60 Vbeta and 13 Jbeta primers. This table comes from immunoSEQ multiplex PCR, and its TCRdb copy is limited to in-frame clones, with some not included. Here the sample spans 84,000 or so clones, 76% being singletons. The chain carries TRBV5-6 and TRBJ2-3; D remains unclear. Specimen: PBMCs. The receptor's source is a male donor in good health and CMV-seronegative. Here the CDR3 reads CASSLSATGTDTQYF. CDR3 sequence (DNA): TGTGCCAGCAGCTTGTCCGCCACGGGCACAGATACGCAGTATTTT.